Listed here are 13 T cell receptor beta chains from one sample, sequenced in a study of identical twins. TCRdb called the 5' RACE reads again in MiXCR, with one record for every CDR3 protein. The sample lists around 250,000 distinct CDR3 sequences, approximately 11% occurring once. These data are also associated with another study on yellow fever vaccine responses in identical twins.

Sample: memory (CD45RO+) T cells sorted from blood. Receptors originate from a woman aged 18-29 years in good health.

This rearrangement joins TRBV5-1 to TRBJ2-5; TRBD2 aligns across 7 bases. V lost 1 base to trimming and J lost 1 base; unmatched junction nucleotides: 4. CDR3 length: 15 residues. In germline, CDR1 is SGHRS, CDR2 YFSETQ. CDR3 region: CASSLLTSAQETQYF. CDR3 sequence (DNA): TGCGCCAGCAGCTTGCTAACTAGCGCCCAAGAGACCCAGTACTTC.

V usage is TRBV6-1 and J usage is TRBJ1-1, with unresolved D. Deletions cut 2 bases from V and 4 bases from J, with 14 bases between. Germline assignment: CDR1 MNHNS and CDR2 SASEGT. This CDR3 comprises 15 residues. CDR3 region: CASSERIYGGTEAFF. The CDR3 DNA is TGTGCCAGCAGTGAACGCATCTACGGCGGCACTGAAGCTTTCTTT.

The CDR3 coding sequence is TGTGCCAGCAGTGGGACTAGCGGGAGTATCTATGAGCAGTTCTTC. It encodes CASSGTSGSIYEQFF. The rearrangement uses TRBV28 and TRBJ2-1; TRBD2 matches 14 bases. The V and J ends lost 5 bases and 8 bases, in that order; junction bases with no gene match: 5. Per the germline V gene, CDR1 is MDHEN and CDR2 is SYDVKM. The CDR3 length is 15 residues. Drawing the rest from reference TRBV28 and TRBJ2-1, the complete variable domain is DVKVTQSSRYLVKRTGEKVFLECVQDMDHENMFWYRQDPGLGLRLIYFSYDVKMKEKGDIPEGYSVSREKKERFSLILESASTNQTSMYLCASSGTSGSIYEQFFGPGTRLTVL.

This clonotype was seen more than once but under ten times. The chain uses TRBV4-2 and TRBJ2-5, with 8 bases matching TRBD2. The CDR3 contains 14 residues. V trimming: 4 bases; J trimming: 7 bases; junction bases outside the gene matches: 8. CDR1 is LGHNA, CDR2 YNFKEQ, per germline. For the CDR3, the DNA is TGTGCCAGCAGCCCGATCGGGCTAGCGGGGACCCAGTACTTC. Residues: CASSPIGLAGTQYF.

This clonotype was picked up a small number of times. The DNA for the CDR3 is TGTGCCATCGGGACCACAGTAACCCAGTACTTC. The encoded protein is CAIGTTVTQYF. The gene calls are TRBV10-3 and TRBJ2-5; D might be TRBD1 or TRBD2, each matching 5 bases. The V gene lost 8 bases and the J gene lost 8 bases, with 12 bases spanning the gap. The CDR3 has 11 amino acids. In germline, CDR1 is ENHRY, CDR2 SYGVKD.

Only a few counts were recorded for this clonotype. V is TRBV3-1 and J is TRBJ1-2; TRBD1 might be the D (6 bases). There are 14 residues in the CDR3. Germline V lookup: CDR1 LGHDT, CDR2 YNNKEL (reference sequence). V lost 4 bases, J lost 5 bases, and 14 bases lay in between. The CDR3, as DNA: TGTGCCAGCAGCCGCCTACAGGGAGGATATGGCTACACCTTC. Amino acids: CASSRLQGGYGYTF.

The chain joins TRBV7-2 to TRBJ2-7; 9 nucleotides agree with TRBD1. The CDR3 has 16 amino acids. CDR1 is SGHTA and CDR2 is FQGNSA in the germline V gene. J lost 3 bases, V lost 1 base, and 7 bases had no gene match. CDR3 sequence (DNA): TGTGCCAGCAGCTTAGAATCCGGACAGGGGTTCTACGAGCAGTACTTC. Translating it yields CASSLESGQGFYEQYF.

This sequence joins TRBV27 and TRBJ1-6, with a weak D call TRBD1 (6 bases). V lost 2 bases and J lost 5, with 16 bases in between. The germline gives CDR1 MNHEY, CDR2 SMNVEV (reference sequence). This CDR3 region has 17 residues. The CDR3 nucleotides read TGTGCCAGCAGTTTACGGGGGCTTATAGGAGATAATTCACCCCTCCACTTT. As protein: CASSLRGLIGDNSPLHF.

In this sample, this clonotype turned up a few times. This chain links TRBV2 with TRBJ2-1, with 9 bases fitting TRBD2. The CDR3 runs to 15 residues. Unmatched junction bases numbered 9, after V lost 5 bases and J lost 7 bases. Germline-derived CDR1 and CDR2 are SNHLY and FYNNEI. CDR3 DNA: TGTGCCAGCAGTAAGACTAGCGGAGCTACGAATGAGCAGTTCTTC. Its translation is CASSKTSGATNEQFF. Looking up the rest from reference TRBV2 and TRBJ2-1 gives the full variable domain: EPEVTQTPSHQVTQMGQEVILRCVPISNHLYFYWYRQILGQKVEFLVSFYNNEISEKSEIFDDQFSVERPDGSNFTLKIRSTKLEDSAMYFCASSKTSGATNEQFFGPGTRLTVL.

This clonotype has a handful of counts. The V and J genes are TRBV4-3 and TRBJ2-1, with 7 positions matching TRBD2. The trim removed 4 bases at V and 0 bases at J, leaving 15 bases unmatched. This CDR3 is built from 19 residues. CDR1 and CDR2 (germline): LGHNA, YSLEER. As DNA, the CDR3 is TGCGCCAGCAGCCCTTTGAAGGACGGGGGGTTGGGCTCCTACAATGAGCAGTTCTTC. Its translation is CASSPLKDGGLGSYNEQFF.

CDR3 sequence (DNA): TGTGCCACCAGTGAGGTGACTAGCGGATACAATGAGCAGTTCTTC. Translation gives CATSEVTSGYNEQFF. The gene calls are TRBV24-1 and TRBJ2-1, with TRBD2 matching 9 bases. The germline gives CDR1 KGHDR, CDR2 SFDVKD. The CDR3 contains 15 residues. With 4 bases clipped from V and 4 bases from J, the junction kept 4 bases outside the gene matches.

V usage is TRBV5-6 and J usage is TRBJ2-3; D not resolved. Germline V gene lookup returns CDR1 SGHDT and CDR2 YYEEEE. Trimming took off 0 bases at V and 0 bases at J, with 14 bases between the two ends. This CDR3 is 17 amino acids long. The CDR3 DNA follows: TGTGCCAGCAGCTTGGATCTGCGCGCAACTAGCACAGATACGCAGTATTTT. This codes for CASSLDLRATSTDTQYF. Filled out from reference TRBV5-6 and TRBJ2-3, the complete variable domain reads DAGVTQSPTHLIKTRGQQVTLRCSPKSGHDTVSWYQQALGQGPQFIFQYYEEEERQRGNFPDRFSGHQFPNYSSELNVNALLLGDSALYLCASSLDLRATSTDTQYFGPGTRLTVL.

This clonotype has a handful of counts. The chain employs TRBV11-2 and TRBJ2-7; 11 nucleotides line up with TRBD2. Germline loops: CDR1 SGHAT, CDR2 FQNNGV. The CDR3 has 15 amino acids. V shed 5 bases, J shed 6 bases, and the junction held 9 bases outside the gene matches. CDR3 protein: CASSPTTSGSVEQYF. In DNA, the CDR3 is TGTGCCAGCAGCCCCACAACTAGCGGGAGTGTCGAGCAGTACTTC.